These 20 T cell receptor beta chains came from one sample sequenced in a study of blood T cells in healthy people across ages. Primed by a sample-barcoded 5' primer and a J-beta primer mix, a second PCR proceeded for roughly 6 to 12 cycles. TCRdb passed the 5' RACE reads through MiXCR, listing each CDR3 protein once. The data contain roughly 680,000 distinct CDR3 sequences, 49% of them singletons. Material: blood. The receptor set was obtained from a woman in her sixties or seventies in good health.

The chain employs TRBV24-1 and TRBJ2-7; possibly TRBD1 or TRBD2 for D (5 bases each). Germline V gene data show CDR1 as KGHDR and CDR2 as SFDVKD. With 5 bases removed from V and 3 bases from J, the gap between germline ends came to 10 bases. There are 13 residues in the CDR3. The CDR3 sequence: CATSGGAFYEQYF. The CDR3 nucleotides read TGTGCCACCAGTGGAGGGGCTTTCTACGAGCAGTACTTC.

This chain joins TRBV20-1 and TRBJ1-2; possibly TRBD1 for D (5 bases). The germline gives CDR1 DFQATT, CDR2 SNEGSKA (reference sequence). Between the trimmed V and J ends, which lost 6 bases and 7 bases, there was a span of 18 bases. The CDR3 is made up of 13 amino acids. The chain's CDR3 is CSAPGTERTGYTF. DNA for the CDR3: TGCAGTGCCCCCGGGACGGAGAGGACTGGCTACACCTTC.

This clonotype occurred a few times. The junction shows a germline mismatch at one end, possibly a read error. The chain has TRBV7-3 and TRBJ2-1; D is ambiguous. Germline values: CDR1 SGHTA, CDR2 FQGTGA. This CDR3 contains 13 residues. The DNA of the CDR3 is TGTGCCAGCAGCGTAACCGACGTGGATGAGCAGTTCTTC. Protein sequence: CASSVTDVDEQFF.

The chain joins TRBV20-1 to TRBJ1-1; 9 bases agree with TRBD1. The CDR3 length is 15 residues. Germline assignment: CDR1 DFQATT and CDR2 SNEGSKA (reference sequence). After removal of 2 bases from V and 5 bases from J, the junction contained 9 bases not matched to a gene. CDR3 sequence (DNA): TGCAGTGCTAGACATAAGGACAGGGGAGGTACTGAAGCTTTCTTT. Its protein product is CSARHKDRGGTEAFF.

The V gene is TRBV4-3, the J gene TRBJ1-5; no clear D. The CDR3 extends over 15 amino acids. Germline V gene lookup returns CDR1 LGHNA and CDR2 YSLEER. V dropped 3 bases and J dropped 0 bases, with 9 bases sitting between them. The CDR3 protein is CASSQFRDSNQPQHF. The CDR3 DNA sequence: TGCGCCAGCAGCCAGTTCCGAGATAGCAATCAGCCCCAGCATTTT.

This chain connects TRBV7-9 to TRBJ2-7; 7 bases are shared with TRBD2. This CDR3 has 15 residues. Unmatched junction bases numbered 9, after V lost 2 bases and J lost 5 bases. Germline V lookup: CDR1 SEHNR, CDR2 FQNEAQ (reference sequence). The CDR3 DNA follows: TGTGCCAGCAGCTTAACCGGGACTACGATGGACGAGCAGTACTTC. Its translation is CASSLTGTTMDEQYF.

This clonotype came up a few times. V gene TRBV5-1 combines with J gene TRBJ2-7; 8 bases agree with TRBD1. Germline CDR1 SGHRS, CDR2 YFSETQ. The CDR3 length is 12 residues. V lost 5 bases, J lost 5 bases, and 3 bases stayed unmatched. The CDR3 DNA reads TGCGCCAGCAGGCCGACAGGGGACGAGCAGTACTTC. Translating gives CASRPTGDEQYF.

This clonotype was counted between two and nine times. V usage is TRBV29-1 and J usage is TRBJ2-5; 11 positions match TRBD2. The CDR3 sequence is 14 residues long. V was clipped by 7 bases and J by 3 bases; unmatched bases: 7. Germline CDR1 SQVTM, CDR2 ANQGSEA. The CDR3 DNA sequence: TGCAGCGCAGGGACTAGCGGAGGGGAAGAGACCCAGTACTTC. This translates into CSAGTSGGEETQYF.

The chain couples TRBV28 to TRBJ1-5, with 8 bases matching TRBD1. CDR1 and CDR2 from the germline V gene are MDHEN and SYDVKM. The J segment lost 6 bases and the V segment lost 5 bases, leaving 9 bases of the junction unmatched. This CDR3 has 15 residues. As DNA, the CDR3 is TGTGCCAGCAGTCGGCGGGACAGGCCCCTTCAGCCCCAGCATTTT. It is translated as CASSRRDRPLQPQHF.

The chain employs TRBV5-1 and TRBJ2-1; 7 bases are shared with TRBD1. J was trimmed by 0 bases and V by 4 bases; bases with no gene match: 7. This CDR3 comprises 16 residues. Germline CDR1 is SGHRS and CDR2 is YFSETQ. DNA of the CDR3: TGCGCCAGCAGCGCTGGACAGGAGAACTCCTACAATGAGCAGTTCTTC. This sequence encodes CASSAGQENSYNEQFF.

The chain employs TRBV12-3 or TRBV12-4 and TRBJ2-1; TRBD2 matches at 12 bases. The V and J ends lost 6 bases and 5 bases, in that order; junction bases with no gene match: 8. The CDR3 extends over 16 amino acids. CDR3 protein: CASSPRLAGANNEQFF. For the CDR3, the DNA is TGTGCCAGCAGCCCCCGACTAGCGGGAGCCAACAATGAGCAGTTCTTC.

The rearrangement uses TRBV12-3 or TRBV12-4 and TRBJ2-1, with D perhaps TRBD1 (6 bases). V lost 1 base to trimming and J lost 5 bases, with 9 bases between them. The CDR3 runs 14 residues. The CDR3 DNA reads TGTGCCAGCAGTTTAGGCAGGGGAAACAATGAGCAGTTCTTC. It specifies CASSLGRGNNEQFF.

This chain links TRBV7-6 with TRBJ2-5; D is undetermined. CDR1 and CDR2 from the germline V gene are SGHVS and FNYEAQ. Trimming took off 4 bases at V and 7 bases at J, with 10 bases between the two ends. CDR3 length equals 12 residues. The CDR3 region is CASSSELGTQYF. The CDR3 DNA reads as TGTGCCAGCAGCTCCGAGCTAGGGACCCAGTACTTC.

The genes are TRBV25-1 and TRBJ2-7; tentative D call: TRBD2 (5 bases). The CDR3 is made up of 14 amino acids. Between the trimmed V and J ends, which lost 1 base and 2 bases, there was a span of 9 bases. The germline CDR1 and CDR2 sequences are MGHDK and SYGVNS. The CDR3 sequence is CASSESGIPYEQYF. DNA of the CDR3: TGTGCCAGCAGTGAATCGGGGATCCCCTACGAGCAGTACTTC.

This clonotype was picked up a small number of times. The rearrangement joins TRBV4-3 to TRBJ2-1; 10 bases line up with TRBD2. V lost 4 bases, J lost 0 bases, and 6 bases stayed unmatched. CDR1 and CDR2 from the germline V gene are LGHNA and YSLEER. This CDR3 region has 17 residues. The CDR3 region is CASSPRASGSSYNEQFF. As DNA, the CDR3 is TGCGCCAGCAGCCCCCGGGCTAGCGGGAGCTCCTACAATGAGCAGTTCTTC.

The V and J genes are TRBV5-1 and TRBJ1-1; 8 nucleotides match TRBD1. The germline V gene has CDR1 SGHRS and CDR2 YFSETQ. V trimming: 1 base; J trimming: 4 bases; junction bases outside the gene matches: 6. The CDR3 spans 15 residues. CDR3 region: CASSLQGAGVTEAFF. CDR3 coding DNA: TGCGCCAGCAGCTTGCAGGGGGCGGGAGTCACTGAAGCTTTCTTT.

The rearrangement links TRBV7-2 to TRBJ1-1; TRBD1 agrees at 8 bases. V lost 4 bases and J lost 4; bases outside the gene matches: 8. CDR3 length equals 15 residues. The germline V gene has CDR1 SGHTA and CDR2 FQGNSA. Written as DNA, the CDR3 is TGTGCCAGCAGCTACAGGGGGTTGGCTGGCACTGAAGCTTTCTTT. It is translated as CASSYRGLAGTEAFF.

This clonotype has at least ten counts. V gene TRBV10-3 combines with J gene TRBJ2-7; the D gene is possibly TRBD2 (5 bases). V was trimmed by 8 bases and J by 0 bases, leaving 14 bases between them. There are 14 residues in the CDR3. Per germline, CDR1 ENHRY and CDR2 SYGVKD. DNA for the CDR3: TGTGCCATCGGAGCGGCTCCTCCCTCCTACGAGCAGTACTTC. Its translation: CAIGAAPPSYEQYF.

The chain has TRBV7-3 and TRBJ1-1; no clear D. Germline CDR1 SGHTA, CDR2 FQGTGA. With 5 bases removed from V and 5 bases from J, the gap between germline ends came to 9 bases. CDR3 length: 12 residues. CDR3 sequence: CASSHPGTEAFF. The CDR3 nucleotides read TGTGCCAGCAGCCACCCGGGGACTGAAGCTTTCTTT.

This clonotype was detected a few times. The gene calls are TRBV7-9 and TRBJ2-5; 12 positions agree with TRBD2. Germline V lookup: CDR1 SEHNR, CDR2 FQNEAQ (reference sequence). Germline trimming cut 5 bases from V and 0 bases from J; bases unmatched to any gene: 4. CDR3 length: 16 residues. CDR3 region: CASSARLAGDQETQYF. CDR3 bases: TGTGCCAGCAGCGCCCGACTAGCGGGGGACCAAGAGACCCAGTACTTC.